This entry concerns a single T cell receptor (beta chain). What it recognizes is unknown. With a much larger clone just one base away, this may be a read error. These data belong to a study of blood T cells in healthy people across ages. Study-wide points: Older age went with lower TCR beta diversity per million T cells, in a roughly linear way. What prevented conclusive comparison of naive and antigen-experienced cells was that PBMCs were unsorted.

Using a J-beta primer mix together with a sample-barcoded 5' primer, a second PCR was run for roughly 6 to 11 cycles. Via MiXCR, TCRdb re-called the 5' RACE reads, giving one row per CDR3 protein. Here the sample spans some 860,000 distinct CDR3 sequences, about 56% being singletons. Germline assignment: CDR1 SGHAT and CDR2 FQNNGV. CDR3 length: 14 amino acids. The specimen was blood. The rearrangement joins TRBV11-2 to TRBJ1-1; tentative D call: TRBD1 (5 bases). This receptor was obtained from a man aged 35 to 55 in good health. The CDR3 nucleotides read TGTGCCAGCAGCTTTTCAACAGCGGACACTGGAGCTTTCTTT. Translating it yields CASSFSTADTGAFF.